This T cell receptor beta chain is from a study of vaccination and CD4 T cells after COVID-19. Study at large: Post-vaccination specimens were collected at a median of approximately 72 days following dose two (range 14 to 241).

Oncomine TCR Beta short-read sequencing was applied to DNA from cultured CD4+ T cells. TCRdb re-analysed the PCR reads in MiXCR, keeping a single row per CDR3 protein. The table has roughly 26,000 distinct CDR3 sequences, 64% seen once. Described treatment: roughly 10-day PBMC culture with coronavirus spike peptide pools or control peptides (ViraFEST assay). Convalescent patients tested SARS-CoV-2 PCR positive from March to December 2020, before Alpha, Beta and Delta emerged. Note on this clonotype: Antigen unknown.

Trimming left V 0 bases short and J 5 bases short, with 14 bases between. Per the germline V gene, CDR1 is MDHEN and CDR2 is SYDVKM. The CDR3 is made up of 16 amino acids. Material for sequencing was CD4+ T cells from blood, cultured in vitro. This clonotype was obtained from a human donor who had recovered from COVID-19. The chain has TRBV28 and TRBJ2-1; perhaps TRBD2 as D (5 bases). The CDR3 loop reads CASSLWRTRRHNEQFF. CDR3 bases: TGTGCCAGCAGTTTATGGCGGACCCGGAGGCACAATGAGCAGTTCTTC.